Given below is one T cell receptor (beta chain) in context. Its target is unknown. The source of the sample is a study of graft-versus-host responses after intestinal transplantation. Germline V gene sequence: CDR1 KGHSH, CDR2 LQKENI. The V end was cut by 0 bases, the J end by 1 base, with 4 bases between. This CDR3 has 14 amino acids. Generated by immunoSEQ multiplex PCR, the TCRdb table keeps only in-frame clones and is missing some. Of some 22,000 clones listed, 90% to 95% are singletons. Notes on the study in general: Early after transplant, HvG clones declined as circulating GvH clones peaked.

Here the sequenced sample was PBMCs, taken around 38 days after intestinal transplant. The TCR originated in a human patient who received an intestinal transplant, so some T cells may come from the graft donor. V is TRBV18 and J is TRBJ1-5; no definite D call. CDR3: CASSPPDSNQPQHF. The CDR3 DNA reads TGTGCCAGCTCACCACCAGACAGCAATCAGCCCCAGCATTTT.